Sequencing of this TCR beta chain was carried out in a study of blood T cell repertoires in COVID-19. Study-level background: Sites in the United States, Italy and Spain provided acute and convalescent COVID-19 samples. The analysed material was cDNA or gDNA that came from T cells, B-cell-depleted T cells, or PBMCs.

As handled by the study authors: For nucleated cells, counts were estimated from reference gene primer amplification. The repertoire was sequenced with immunoSEQ multiplex PCR; TCRdb's copy has only in-frame clones and lacks some. The DNA was the basis for D and trimming; V, J and clone size are from that table. The table has roughly 180,000 clones, more than 75% seen once. This CDR3 has 14 amino acids. The germline V and J ends were trimmed by 0 bases and 4 bases, with 10 bases remaining between them. CDR1 is MNHEY, CDR2 SVGAGI, per germline. About this clone itself: The identical CDR3 is also encoded by other nucleotide sequences in the sample.

The chain has TRBV6-5 and TRBJ2-7; tentatively, D is TRBD1 (6 bases). The specimen sequenced was peripheral blood. The TCR originated in a woman between 50 and 59 years old with COVID-19, enrolled during active disease. The CDR3: CASSYSTGGYEQYF. The CDR3 coding sequence is TGTGCCAGCAGTTACTCGACAGGCGGGTACGAGCAGTACTTC.